What follows are 22 T cell receptor beta chains derived from one specimen sequenced in a study of T cells in Graves' hyperthyroidism and ophthalmopathy. What was amplified from RNA transcripts were TCR beta CDR3 regions. TCR CDR3 regions were first amplified by RT-PCR with HTBI primers. A single record per CDR3 protein comes from TCRdb applying MiXCR to the multiplex PCR reads. The sample lists fewer than 500,000 distinct CDR3 sequences, roughly 14% occurring once. The specimen was blood. The receptors here all came from a young man with Graves' ophthalmopathy.

The rearrangement uses TRBV15 and TRBJ2-3; 8 bases map to TRBD1. From germline, CDR1 is LNHNV and CDR2 YYDKDF (reference sequence). The V gene end was trimmed by 4 bases and the J gene end by 2 bases; junction bases not matched to a gene: 5. This CDR3 is built from 15 residues. The CDR3 DNA reads TGTGCCACCAGCACAGGACAGGGATACACAGATACGCAGTATTTT. This sequence encodes CATSTGQGYTDTQYF.

This clonotype was observed at least ten times. The chain has TRBV11-1 and TRBJ2-1; weak D call: TRBD2 (5 bases). CDR1 and CDR2 from the germline V gene are SGHAT and FQDESV (reference sequence). The length of the CDR3 is 14 residues. With 4 bases removed from V and 8 bases from J, the gap between germline ends came to 15 bases. Written as DNA, the CDR3 is TGTGCCAGCAGCTCCGGGAATACGAGAGATGAGCAGTTCTTC. Translated, it gives CASSSGNTRDEQFF.

This clonotype came up many times. V is TRBV7-6 and J is TRBJ2-1; no definite D call. Germline CDR1 and CDR2: SGHVS and FNYEAQ. The CDR3 contains 14 residues. V lost 1 base and J lost 5, with 9 bases in between. The CDR3 nucleotides read TGTGCCAGCAGCTTAGGGACGGAAGACAATGAGCAGTTCTTC. Encoded protein: CASSLGTEDNEQFF.

This clonotype was seen many times. This chain uses TRBV25-1 with TRBJ2-7, with a weak D call TRBD2 (5 bases). V was cut by 8 bases and J by 2 bases, with 13 bases left in between. This CDR3 has 13 residues. Germline CDR1 reads MGHDK; CDR2 reads SYGVNS. The chain's CDR3 is CASRPQEAYEQYF. DNA of the CDR3: TGTGCCAGCCGACCTCAGGAGGCCTACGAGCAGTACTTC.

The V gene is TRBV6-1, the J gene TRBJ2-7; D unresolved. CDR3 size: 17 residues. CDR1 MNHNS and CDR2 SASEGT come from the germline V gene. Trimming took off 5 bases at V and 0 bases at J, with 20 bases between the two ends. The CDR3 sequence: CASSLTYVTRSSYEQYF. For the CDR3, the DNA is TGTGCCAGCAGTCTTACTTACGTGACCAGAAGCTCCTACGAGCAGTACTTC.

This rearrangement joins TRBV9 to TRBJ1-1; D perhaps matches TRBD1 (6 bases). V was trimmed by 0 bases and J by 3 bases, leaving 12 bases between them. The CDR3 contains 15 residues. Germline V gives CDR1 SGDLS, CDR2 YYNGEE. The CDR3 protein is CASSVAQGGDTEAFF. The CDR3 DNA reads as TGTGCCAGCAGCGTAGCACAGGGAGGGGACACTGAAGCTTTCTTT.

In its sample, this clonotype was seen many times. This chain uses TRBV2 with TRBJ2-3; weak D call: TRBD1 (6 bases). CDR1 and CDR2 from the germline V gene are SNHLY and FYNNEI. Trimming cost V 7 bases and J 0 bases, with 23 bases left between them. The CDR3 covers 18 residues. DNA of the CDR3: TGTGCCAGCACTCCATATCCAGGGGTCCCTACTAGCACAGATACGCAGTATTTT. It is translated as CASTPYPGVPTSTDTQYF.

The chain links TRBV14 to TRBJ2-3, with D tentatively TRBD1 (5 bases). Germline V gene sequence: CDR1 SGHDN, CDR2 FVKESK. There are 18 residues in the CDR3. V gave up 2 bases and J gave up 2 bases, with 20 bases separating them. The CDR3 sequence: CASSQNIGVRVFTDTQYF. The CDR3 region has the DNA TGTGCCAGCAGCCAAAATATTGGAGTCAGGGTCTTCACAGATACGCAGTATTTT.

This clonotype is categorized as medium-sized. The chain couples TRBV9 to TRBJ2-1; D is perhaps TRBD2 (9 bases). Germline CDR1 reads SGDLS; CDR2 reads YYNGEE. Trimming took off 3 bases at V and 6 bases at J, with 31 bases between the two ends. This CDR3 has 20 residues. CDR3 DNA: TGTGCCAGCAGCGCCGCAGGGGGCTTAAAGGCGGGGGGGCGACCCAATGAGCAGTTCTTC. Its protein product is CASSAAGGLKAGGRPNEQFF. Together with reference TRBV9 and TRBJ2-1, the CDR3 gives the full variable domain: DSGVTQTPKHLITATGQRVTLRCSPRSGDLSVYWYQQSLDQGLQFLIQYYNGEERAKGNILERFSAQQFPDLHSELNLSSLELGDSALYFCASSAAGGLKAGGRPNEQFFGPGTRLTVL.

In this sample, this clonotype turned up many times. The rearrangement links TRBV2 to TRBJ1-2; D not resolved. V was trimmed by 8 bases and J by 7 bases, leaving 17 bases between them. Germline values: CDR1 SNHLY, CDR2 FYNNEI. The CDR3 totals 13 residues. Here the CDR3 reads CASLVIGVFGYTF. As DNA, the CDR3 is TGTGCCAGCTTAGTGATTGGGGTCTTTGGCTACACCTTC. The full variable domain, its missing parts supplied by reference TRBV2 and TRBJ1-2, is EPEVTQTPSHQVTQMGQEVILRCVPISNHLYFYWYRQILGQKVEFLVSFYNNEISEKSEIFDDQFSVERPDGSNFTLKIRSTKLEDSAMYFCASLVIGVFGYTFGSGTRLTVV.

This clonotype was seen ten or more times. The rearrangement uses TRBV7-9 and TRBJ1-6, with TRBD1 identical over 8 bases. The CDR3 has 14 amino acids. From germline, CDR1 is SEHNR and CDR2 FQNEAQ (reference sequence). J lost 10 bases, V lost 1 base, and 3 bases had no gene match. The CDR3 region has the DNA TGTGCCAGCAGCTTAGTGTCAGGGGGCTCACCCCTCCACTTT. Protein: CASSLVSGGSPLHF.

V is TRBV7-2 and J is TRBJ2-5, with 12 bases fitting TRBD2. This CDR3 has 18 residues. Germline CDR1 reads SGHTA; CDR2 reads FQGNSA. The V gene end was trimmed by 0 bases and the J gene end by 4 bases; junction bases not matched to a gene: 9. The CDR3 is CASSLAFRLAGGRETQYF. CDR3 nucleotide sequence: TGTGCCAGCAGCTTAGCTTTTCGGCTAGCGGGAGGGAGAGAGACCCAGTACTTC. Combining the CDR3 with reference TRBV7-2 and TRBJ2-5 gives the whole variable domain GAGVSQSPSNKVTEKGKDVELRCDPISGHTALYWYRQSLGQGLEFLIYFQGNSAPDKSGLPSDRFSAERTGGSVSTLTIQRTQQEDSAVYLCASSLAFRLAGGRETQYFGPGTRLLVL.

This clonotype was recorded many times. This chain connects TRBV14 to TRBJ2-1; TRBD2 matches 8 bases. CDR1 and CDR2 from the germline V gene are SGHDN and FVKESK. The CDR3 has 15 amino acids. With V trimmed by 1 base and J by 8 bases, 7 bases remained unmatched. The CDR3 here is CASSQGTSSTHEQFF. CDR3 nucleotide sequence: TGTGCCAGCAGCCAAGGGACTAGCTCAACCCATGAGCAGTTCTTC.

This clonotype was seen ten or more times. J is TRBJ2-7 and V is TRBV7-2; 7 bases map to TRBD2. Germline CDR1 is SGHTA and CDR2 is FQGNSA. The V and J ends lost 2 bases and 3 bases, in that order; junction bases with no gene match: 4. The CDR3 covers 14 residues. CDR3 amino acids: CASSLSPSGYEQYF. In nucleotides, the CDR3 is TGTGCCAGCAGCTTAAGTCCTAGCGGCTACGAGCAGTACTTC.

CDR3 region: CASSPVEKQETQYF. The CDR3 coding sequence is TGTGCCAGCAGCCCAGTGGAAAAGCAAGAGACCCAGTACTTC. The chain is built from TRBV27 and TRBJ2-5; D is unresolved. There are 14 residues in the CDR3. Germline-derived CDR1 and CDR2 are MNHEY and SMNVEV (reference sequence). Trimming shortened V by 6 bases and J by 2 bases, and 13 bases separated the two germline ends.

This clonotype was found many times. This rearrangement joins TRBV4-1 to TRBJ2-7; D is uncertain. The V and J ends lost 0 bases and 6 bases respectively, with 18 bases between them. CDR3 length: 16 residues. The V gene's germline CDR1 is MGHRA and CDR2 YSYEKL. The CDR3 nucleotides read TGCGCCAGCAGCCAAGAGAGTCGAAGGGTTGGGATCGAGCAGTACTTC. It is translated as CASSQESRRVGIEQYF.

A few counts support this clonotype. It may be a read error: a sequence one base away is much more abundant. The chain links TRBV11-2 to TRBJ2-7; D not resolved. The germline V gene has CDR1 SGHAT and CDR2 FQNNGV. The CDR3 has 14 amino acids. The CDR3 reads CASSLDPGSYEQHF. For the CDR3, the DNA is TGTGCCAGCAGCTTAGACCCCGGGTCCTACGAGCAGCACTTC.

This clonotype was recorded at least ten times. V is TRBV2 and J is TRBJ2-7, with D hard to call. The CDR3 spans 13 residues. Trimming took 7 bases from V and 0 from J, leaving 10 bases between them. CDR1 and CDR2 (germline): SNHLY, FYNNEI. CDR3 amino acids: CASTGEFSYEQYF. In DNA form, the CDR3 reads TGTGCCAGCACTGGCGAGTTCTCCTACGAGCAGTACTTC.

There are a few counts of this clonotype. This chain links TRBV6-1 with TRBJ1-3, with D unresolved. Germline V lookup: CDR1 MNHNS, CDR2 SASEGT. V was clipped by 7 bases and J by 2 bases, with 6 bases between them. The CDR3 runs 12 residues. CDR3 nucleotides: TGTGCCAGCAACTTAGCTGGAAACACCATATATTTT. Translation gives CASNLAGNTIYF.

This clonotype was seen repeatedly, ten times or more. The chain has TRBV5-8 and TRBJ1-5; 8 nucleotides align to TRBD1. This CDR3 region has 15 residues. CDR1 and CDR2 (germline): SGHTS, YDEGEE. The ends lost 4 bases at V and 5 bases at J; junction bases unmatched: 8. CDR3 nucleotide sequence: TGTGCCAGCAGCGTGATCAGGGGGCGCGATCAGCCCCAGCATTTT. It codes for CASSVIRGRDQPQHF.

This clonotype has at least ten counts. The chain uses TRBV4-2 and TRBJ2-5; a weak D match, TRBD2 (5 bases). In germline, CDR1 is LGHNA, CDR2 YNFKEQ. This CDR3 is 17 amino acids long. Trimming removed 0 bases from V and 2 bases from J, with 16 bases in between. CDR3 DNA: TGTGCCAGCAGCCAAGATCATGGTTCGGACTTACAAGAGACCCAGTACTTC. Protein product: CASSQDHGSDLQETQYF.

The chain joins TRBV5-5 to TRBJ1-1; TRBD1 is a possible D gene (5 bases). Germline CDR1 reads SGHKS; CDR2 reads YYEKEE (reference sequence). The CDR3 consists of 14 residues. With 4 bases removed from V and 0 bases from J, the gap between germline ends came to 10 bases. CDR3 amino acids: CASSNRQMNTEAFF. The CDR3 nucleotides read TGTGCCAGCAGCAACAGACAGATGAACACTGAAGCTTTCTTT.